Listed here are 12 T cell receptor beta chains from one sample, sequenced in a study of T cell therapy after organ transplantation (dated by TCRdb to between 2018 and 2020). The antigens of these receptors remain unknown. What the time point label conveys for this sample: before start of T cell therapy. Libraries were constructed by the immunoSEQ multiplex PCR assay. The table comes from immuneACCESS by way of TCRdb, which keeps in-frame sequences with V and J called. Part of the clones is missing from these tables; in studies checked, under half for an unresolved V gene and the rest for unknown reasons. This sample is represented by tens of thousands of clones; about 95% of them were singletons. Jointly, the top ten make up about 3.4% of the sample. The input for sequencing was CD8+ T cells from blood, taken before autologous CMV-specific T cell therapy. The source of these receptors is a human patient who had received a solid organ transplant and had CMV disease.

This rearrangement joins TRBV27 to TRBJ2-7; 7 positions match TRBD1. V trimming: 6 bases; J trimming: 2 bases; junction bases outside the gene matches: 7. CDR3 length: 14 amino acids. Germline loops: CDR1 MNHEY, CDR2 SMNVEV (reference sequence). Here the CDR3 DNA reads TGTGCCAGCAGCGTGACAGGGCCTACCTACGAGCAGTACTTC. It encodes CASSVTGPTYEQYF.

The chain links TRBV30 to TRBJ2-7; the match to TRBD2 covers 7 bases. The V and J ends lost 0 bases and 4 bases, in that order; junction bases with no gene match: 9. Germline V gene lookup returns CDR1 GTSNPN and CDR2 SVGIG (reference sequence). This CDR3 contains 15 residues. The CDR3 protein is CAWSVLVGGPYEQYF. The CDR3 nucleotides read TGTGCCTGGAGTGTACTTGTGGGAGGGCCTTACGAGCAGTACTTC.

The chain couples TRBV5-4 to TRBJ2-7, with TRBD2 as a possible D gene (6 bases). CDR1 is SGHNT and CDR2 is YYREEE in the germline V gene (reference sequence). Trimming shortened V by 0 bases and J by 0 bases, and 16 bases separated the two germline ends. CDR3 length: 17 residues. CDR3 sequence (DNA): TGTGCCAGCAGCTTGGAAATAAGCGGGCTTAGCTCCTACGAGCAGTACTTC. Residues: CASSLEISGLSSYEQYF.

The V gene is TRBV30, the J gene TRBJ2-3; 7 positions match TRBD1. The CDR3 extends over 14 amino acids. The V segment lost 4 bases and the J segment 6 bases; nucleotides outside the gene matches: 10. CDR1 and CDR2 from the germline V gene are GTSNPN and SVGIG (reference sequence). CDR3 sequence: CAWMDRRPMDTQYF. CDR3 coding DNA: TGTGCCTGGATGGACAGGCGTCCGATGGATACGCAGTATTTT.

This chain joins TRBV19 and TRBJ1-3; D is unclear. The CDR3 is 14 amino acids. Germline assignment: CDR1 LNHDA and CDR2 SQIVND (reference sequence). V lost 4 bases to trimming and J lost 2 bases, with 9 bases between them. This chain's CDR3 is CASSTFGPGNTIYF. The CDR3 DNA follows: TGTGCCAGTAGTACCTTCGGACCTGGAAACACCATATATTTT. Using reference TRBV19 and TRBJ1-3 for the parts outside the CDR3, the full variable domain is DGGITQSPKYLFRKEGQNVTLSCEQNLNHDAMYWYRQDPGQGLRLIYYSQIVNDFQKGDIAEGYSVSREKKESFPLTVTSAQKNPTAFYLCASSTFGPGNTIYFGEGSWLTVV.

This clone was counted a single time. This chain links TRBV6-6 with TRBJ2-4; 9 nucleotides align to TRBD1. There are 15 residues in the CDR3. After removal of 5 bases from V and 4 bases from J, the junction contained 6 bases not matched to a gene. CDR1 is MNHNY, CDR2 SVGAGI, per germline (reference sequence). The CDR3 spells CASSDPGTGKNIQYF. DNA of the CDR3: TGTGCCAGCAGTGACCCCGGGACAGGGAAAAACATTCAGTACTTC.

The gene calls are TRBV29-1 and TRBJ2-7; D ambiguous. Germline CDR1 reads SQVTM; CDR2 reads ANQGSEA. CDR3 length equals 12 residues. V dropped 1 base and J dropped 2 bases, with 6 bases sitting between them. The CDR3 DNA is TGCAGCGTTGAAGGTGAAGCCTACGAGCAGTACTTC. Protein product: CSVEGEAYEQYF.

The chain uses TRBV4-3 and TRBJ1-3, with a weak D call TRBD1 (6 bases). This CDR3 region has 16 residues. V was pared by 1 base and J by 2 bases, with 12 bases between. Germline V gene sequence: CDR1 LGHNA, CDR2 YSLEER. The CDR3: CASSQGRGTAGNTIYF. The CDR3 region has the DNA TGCGCCAGCAGCCAAGGTAGGGGGACGGCTGGAAACACCATATATTTT.

This chain connects TRBV19 to TRBJ2-5, with D unclear. Germline V gene sequence: CDR1 LNHDA, CDR2 SQIVND (reference sequence). The CDR3 is made up of 12 amino acids. Deletions cut 3 bases from V and 5 bases from J, with 7 bases between. The CDR3 DNA is TGTGCCAGTAGTATGTCTCGGGAGACCCAGTACTTC. Its translation is CASSMSRETQYF. The whole variable domain, filled in from reference TRBV19 and TRBJ2-5, reads DGGITQSPKYLFRKEGQNVTLSCEQNLNHDAMYWYRQDPGQGLRLIYYSQIVNDFQKGDIAEGYSVSREKKESFPLTVTSAQKNPTAFYLCASSMSRETQYFGPGTRLLVL.

The rearrangement links TRBV27 to TRBJ2-3, with TRBD1 identical over 9 bases. Per germline, CDR1 MNHEY and CDR2 SMNVEV (reference sequence). The CDR3 contains 13 residues. The trim removed 5 bases at V and 5 bases at J, leaving 2 bases unmatched. Here the CDR3 reads CASSMTGGDTQYF. Written as DNA, the CDR3 is TGTGCCAGCAGTATGACAGGGGGAGATACGCAGTATTTT.

The chain recombines TRBV9 with TRBJ2-2, with D maybe TRBD1 (5 bases). CDR1 is SGDLS, CDR2 YYNGEE, per germline. Trimming cost V 4 bases and J 1 base, with 17 bases left between them. The CDR3 totals 17 residues. The CDR3 DNA sequence: TGTGCCAGCAGCCCCGTCCGTGCAGGGCAGAACACCGGGGAGCTGTTTTTT. It specifies CASSPVRAGQNTGELFF.

The chain links TRBV7-8 to TRBJ2-7; 7 positions agree with TRBD1. The CDR3 runs 14 residues. Trimming at V came to 4 bases and at J to 3 bases, leaving 6 bases not matched to a gene. CDR1 and CDR2 from the germline V gene are SGHVS and FQNEAQ. The CDR3 loop reads CASSSNRGDYEQYF. CDR3 DNA: TGTGCCAGCAGCTCCAACAGGGGTGACTACGAGCAGTACTTC.